The 18 T cell receptor beta chains below all came from one sample that was sequenced in a study of cytomegalovirus exposure and HLA in healthy donors. The PCR had 60 Vbeta and 13 Jbeta primers. Generated by immunoSEQ multiplex PCR, the TCRdb table keeps only in-frame clones and is missing some. Seen here are 100,000 to 150,000 clones, roughly a tenth observed once, and the top ten hold around 5%. The sequencing sample was made of PBMCs. The receptors here all came from a woman aged 18-29 years in good health and CMV-seropositive.

V is TRBV13 and J is TRBJ2-1; 8 nucleotides line up with TRBD1. The CDR3 has 15 residues. CDR1 is PRHDT and CDR2 is FYEKMQ in the germline V gene (reference sequence). J was trimmed by 6 bases and V by 4 bases; bases with no gene match: 8. This chain's CDR3 is CASSYRGIGFNEQFF. In DNA form, the CDR3 reads TGTGCCAGCAGCTACAGGGGGATAGGTTTCAATGAGCAGTTCTTC.

The rearrangement uses TRBV30 and TRBJ1-5; 7 bases map to TRBD1. The V gene's germline CDR1 is GTSNPN and CDR2 SVGIG (reference sequence). V was pared by 5 bases and J by 0 bases, with 10 bases of the junction left unmatched. The CDR3 contains 16 residues. CDR3 in amino acids: CAWGAGQLYSNQPQHF. The CDR3 coding sequence is TGTGCCTGGGGGGCGGGACAGCTCTATAGCAATCAGCCCCAGCATTTT.

This clone was detected only a few times. This rearrangement joins TRBV28 to TRBJ1-4; D is ambiguous. Trimming cost V 2 bases and J 0 bases, with 13 bases left between them. Germline CDR1 reads MDHEN; CDR2 reads SYDVKM. The CDR3 has 17 residues. In DNA form, the CDR3 reads TGTGCCAGCAGTTTAAATCTTGTGAGTCCAACTAATGAAAAACTGTTTTTT. Amino acids: CASSLNLVSPTNEKLFF. Complete variable domain (other parts from reference TRBV28 and TRBJ1-4): DVKVTQSSRYLVKRTGEKVFLECVQDMDHENMFWYRQDPGLGLRLIYFSYDVKMKEKGDIPEGYSVSREKKERFSLILESASTNQTSMYLCASSLNLVSPTNEKLFFGSGTQLSVL.

This clone was seen only a few times. The chain links TRBV28 to TRBJ2-3, with a possible D match to TRBD2 (5 bases). Germline-derived CDR1 and CDR2 are MDHEN and SYDVKM. V was cut by 6 bases and J by 4 bases, with 8 bases left in between. The CDR3 length is 12 residues. CDR3 loop: CASRYSADTQYF. The DNA of the CDR3 is TGTGCCAGCAGATATAGCGCAGATACGCAGTATTTT.

This clone came up a few times. The chain carries TRBV6-1 and TRBJ2-3; maybe TRBD2 (6 bases). The V end lost 4 bases, the J end lost 0 bases, and 14 bases lay between the germline ends. Germline CDR1 MNHNS, CDR2 SASEGT. This CDR3 spans 16 amino acids. The CDR3 spells CASSGGSGLSTDTQYF. CDR3 DNA sequence: TGTGCCAGCAGTGGGGGAAGCGGGCTAAGCACAGATACGCAGTATTTT.

This clone showed up just a few times. The chain couples TRBV30 to TRBJ2-7; possibly TRBD1 for D (6 bases). Germline V gene sequence: CDR1 GTSNPN, CDR2 SVGIG (reference sequence). The CDR3 totals 14 residues. Trimming took off 1 base at V and 0 bases at J, with 10 bases between the two ends. CDR3 coding DNA: TGTGCCTGGAGTGCGGACAGTTTCTCCTACGAGCAGTACTTC. Amino acid sequence: CAWSADSFSYEQYF. Full variable domain (outside the CDR3, taken from reference TRBV30 and TRBJ2-7): SQTIHQWPATLVQPVGSPLSLECTVEGTSNPNLYWYRQAAGRGLQLLFYSVGIGQISSEVPQNLSASRPQDRQFILSSKKLLLSDSGFYLCAWSADSFSYEQYFGPGTRLTVT.

Many counts were recorded for this clone. This rearrangement joins TRBV7-3 to TRBJ1-5; TRBD1 aligns across 7 bases. CDR3 length: 13 amino acids. Germline trimming cut 8 bases from V and 2 bases from J; bases unmatched to any gene: 3. CDR1 is SGHTA, CDR2 FQGTGA, per germline. The CDR3 is CASLTGGNQPQHF. The DNA of the CDR3 is TGTGCCAGCCTCACAGGGGGCAATCAGCCCCAGCATTTT.

The chain combines TRBV7-9 with TRBJ2-1; a weak D match, TRBD2 (6 bases). Trimming took off 5 bases at V and 3 bases at J, with 8 bases between the two ends. Germline V lookup: CDR1 SEHNR, CDR2 FQNEAQ (reference sequence). The CDR3 runs to 13 residues. CDR3 bases: TGTGCCAGCAGCCCGACTAGCTACAATGAGCAGTTCTTC. Translating it yields CASSPTSYNEQFF.

V and J are TRBV6-5 and TRBJ2-1; maybe TRBD2 (6 bases). The CDR3 contains 14 residues. Germline V gene lookup returns CDR1 MNHEY and CDR2 SVGAGI. Trimming took 0 bases from V and 3 from J, leaving 6 bases between them. The CDR3 sequence: CASSYSRGYNEQFF. CDR3 DNA: TGTGCCAGCAGTTACTCGCGGGGCTACAATGAGCAGTTCTTC.

The chain is built from TRBV27 and TRBJ1-5, with D unresolved. Between the trimmed V and J ends, which lost 5 bases and 4 bases, there was a span of 12 bases. Germline V CDR1 and CDR2: MNHEY, SMNVEV (reference sequence). The CDR3 totals 14 residues. The CDR3 spells CASSPGIWNQPQHF. The CDR3, as DNA: TGTGCCAGCAGTCCCGGGATCTGGAATCAGCCCCAGCATTTT.

The V and J genes are TRBV19 and TRBJ2-6, with TRBD2 matching 9 bases. The CDR3 spans 18 residues. From germline, CDR1 is LNHDA and CDR2 SQIVND (reference sequence). Trimming took 3 bases from V and 0 from J; bases not matched to a gene: 6. The CDR3 is CASSIWLAGTSGANVLTF. The DNA for the CDR3 is TGTGCCAGTAGTATTTGGCTAGCGGGGACCTCTGGGGCCAACGTCCTGACTTTC.

Note on this clone: The germline gene is not matched at one end of the junction; a read error may be the cause. The chain joins TRBV5-4 to TRBJ2-5; TRBD1 agrees at 11 bases. CDR1 is SGHNT and CDR2 is YYREEE in the germline V gene (reference sequence). This CDR3 has 17 amino acids. The CDR3: CVSSSVLGTGGLETQYF. DNA for the CDR3: TGTGTCAGCAGCTCCGTCCTGGGGACAGGGGGTTTAGAGACCCAGTACTTC.

J is TRBJ2-1 and V is TRBV5-1; TRBD2 matches at 9 bases. This CDR3 region has 18 residues. Trimming cost V 2 bases and J 6 bases; bases outside gene matches: 15. Germline V gene data show CDR1 as SGHRS and CDR2 as YFSETQ. The CDR3 DNA is TGCGCCAGCAGCTTATTGTTCTCTGGAGCGGGAGGTATCAATGAGCAGTTCTTC. Residues: CASSLLFSGAGGINEQFF.

This clone showed up just a few times. The J gene is TRBJ1-5, the V gene TRBV15, with unresolved D. The germline V gene has CDR1 LNHNV and CDR2 YYDKDF (reference sequence). The V gene lost 3 bases and the J gene lost 0 bases, with 9 bases spanning the gap. This CDR3 contains 15 residues. DNA of the CDR3: TGTGCCACCAGCAGCGGCCGCGGTAGCAATCAGCCCCAGCATTTT. This encodes CATSSGRGSNQPQHF.

The chain uses TRBV7-9 and TRBJ1-2; a weak D match, TRBD1 (6 bases). Germline V CDR1 and CDR2: SEHNR, FQNEAQ (reference sequence). Trimming took off 5 bases at V and 8 bases at J, with 15 bases between the two ends. CDR3 length: 13 amino acids. As DNA, the CDR3 is TGTGCCAGCAGCGTAACCGGGACAATGGGCTACACCTTC. Translation: CASSVTGTMGYTF.

The chain couples TRBV5-5 to TRBJ1-1; D is ambiguous. Germline lookup yields CDR1 SGHKS and CDR2 YYEKEE (reference sequence). Trimming cost V 5 bases and J 4 bases, with 12 bases left between them. This CDR3 comprises 13 residues. In nucleotides, the CDR3 is TGTGCCAGCAGTTTATTCCGCGGCACTGAAGCTTTCTTT. Its protein product is CASSLFRGTEAFF.

This chain connects TRBV19 to TRBJ2-3; 8 positions agree with TRBD1. J lost 2 bases, V lost 1 base, and 2 bases had no gene match. The CDR3 has 15 residues. CDR1 and CDR2 (germline): LNHDA, SQIVND (reference sequence). The CDR3 region is CASSIGTGNTDTQYF. In DNA form, the CDR3 reads TGTGCCAGTAGTATAGGGACAGGGAACACAGATACGCAGTATTTT.

This clone has a handful of counts. The chain couples TRBV4-1 to TRBJ2-7; D remains ambiguous. Trimming took 0 bases from V and 6 from J, leaving 12 bases between them. Germline CDR1 is MGHRA and CDR2 is YSYEKL. The CDR3 consists of 14 residues. The CDR3 nucleotides read TGCGCCAGCAGCCAAGAATCCACATTCCCCGAGCAGTACTTC. Translated, it gives CASSQESTFPEQYF.